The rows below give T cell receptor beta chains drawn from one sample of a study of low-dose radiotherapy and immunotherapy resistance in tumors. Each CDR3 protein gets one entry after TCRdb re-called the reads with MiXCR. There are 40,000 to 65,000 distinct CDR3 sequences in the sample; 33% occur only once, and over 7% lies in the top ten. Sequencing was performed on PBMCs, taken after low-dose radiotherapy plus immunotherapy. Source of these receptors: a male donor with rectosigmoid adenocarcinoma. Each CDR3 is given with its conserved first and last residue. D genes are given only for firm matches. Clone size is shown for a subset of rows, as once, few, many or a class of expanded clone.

CDR3 protein: CASTLTSGRGFTGELFF
CDR3 DNA: TGCGCCAGCACCTTGACTAGCGGGAGAGGATTCACCGGGGAGCTGTTTTTT
clone size: many
V gene: TRBV10-2
D gene: TRBD2
J gene: TRBJ2-2

CDR3 protein: CASSYQGRGINEQFF
CDR3 DNA: TGTGCCAGCAGTTACCAGGGGAGGGGAATTAATGAGCAGTTCTTC
clone size: many
V gene: TRBV6-5
D gene: NA
J gene: TRBJ2-1

CDR3 protein: CASRKGTSLYNEQFF
CDR3 DNA: TGTGCCAGCAGAAAAGGGACAAGTTTGTACAATGAGCAGTTCTTC
clone size: NA
V gene: TRBV5-4
D gene: NA
J gene: TRBJ2-1

CDR3 protein: CASSQVKGLNRSYEQYF
CDR3 DNA: TGTGCCAGCAGCCAAGTGAAGGGTTTGAATAGGTCCTACGAGCAGTACTTC
clone size: few
V gene: TRBV3-1
D gene: NA
J gene: TRBJ2-7

CDR3 protein: CASSEIGWAGKTNYGYTF
CDR3 DNA: TGTGCCAGCAGTGAAATAGGGTGGGCGGGGAAGACTAACTATGGCTACACCTTC
clone size: NA
V gene: TRBV6-2/TRBV6-3
D gene: NA
J gene: TRBJ1-2

CDR3 protein: CASSYQAGLTDTQYF
CDR3 DNA: TGTGCCAGCAGTTATCAAGCGGGTCTCACAGATACGCAGTATTTT
clone size: many
V gene: TRBV27
D gene: NA
J gene: TRBJ2-3

CDR3 protein: CASSSYRGRADTQYF
CDR3 DNA: TGTGCCAGCAGCTCGTACAGGGGGCGGGCAGATACGCAGTATTTT
clone size: few
V gene: TRBV11-2
D gene: TRBD1
J gene: TRBJ2-3

CDR3 protein: CASSSQNVGGDEQFF
CDR3 DNA: TGTGCCAGTAGTTCTCAAAACGTGGGCGGAGATGAGCAGTTCTTC
clone size: many
V gene: TRBV19
D gene: NA
J gene: TRBJ2-1

CDR3 protein: CASSFEAEGYGYTF
CDR3 DNA: TGTGCCAGCAGTTTTGAGGCGGAAGGCTATGGCTACACCTTC
clone size: many
V gene: TRBV28
D gene: NA
J gene: TRBJ1-2

CDR3 protein: CASSLVKSGEQFF
CDR3 DNA: TGTGCCAGCAGCTTAGTGAAGTCTGGAGAGCAGTTCTTC
clone size: NA
V gene: TRBV11-2
D gene: NA
J gene: TRBJ2-1

CDR3 protein: CASRPPTGDGYGYTF
CDR3 DNA: TGTGCCAGTAGACCACCGACAGGGGATGGATATGGCTACACCTTC
clone size: many
V gene: TRBV19
D gene: TRBD1
J gene: TRBJ1-2

CDR3 protein: CASSYRQGGRYGYTF
CDR3 DNA: TGTGCCAGCAGTTACCGGCAGGGAGGTCGCTATGGCTACACCTTC
clone size: NA
V gene: TRBV6-2/TRBV6-3
D gene: NA
J gene: TRBJ1-2

CDR3 protein: CASRTFSGQGVEFF
CDR3 DNA: TGTGCCAGCAGGACATTCTCGGGACAGGGGGTAGAGTTCTTC
clone size: many
V gene: TRBV27
D gene: TRBD1
J gene: TRBJ2-1

CDR3 protein: CSVEDYRLAGYEQYF
CDR3 DNA: TGCAGCGTTGAAGACTACAGACTAGCGGGTTACGAGCAGTACTTC
clone size: many
V gene: TRBV29-1
D gene: TRBD2
J gene: TRBJ2-7

CDR3 protein: CASSLFGQPNEQFF
CDR3 DNA: TGCGCCAGCAGCTTGTTCGGGCAGCCCAATGAGCAGTTCTTC
clone size: NA
V gene: TRBV5-1
D gene: NA
J gene: TRBJ2-1

CDR3 protein: CASNAGGNQPQHF
CDR3 DNA: TGTGCCAGCAACGCAGGGGGGAATCAGCCCCAGCATTTT
clone size: many
V gene: TRBV6-2/TRBV6-3
D gene: TRBD1
J gene: TRBJ1-5

CDR3 protein: CASSVAGMENTIYF
CDR3 DNA: TGTGCCAGCAGCGTAGCAGGGATGGAAAACACCATATATTTT
clone size: few
V gene: TRBV9
D gene: NA
J gene: TRBJ1-3

CDR3 protein: CSVDPGLVSGELFF
CDR3 DNA: TGCAGCGTTGATCCCGGACTAGTCTCCGGGGAGCTGTTTTTT
clone size: many
V gene: TRBV29-1
D gene: TRBD2
J gene: TRBJ2-2

CDR3 protein: CASSVGLTNTGELFF
CDR3 DNA: TGTGCCAGCAGCGTGGGACTTACGAACACCGGGGAGCTGTTTTTT
clone size: once
V gene: TRBV9
D gene: NA
J gene: TRBJ2-2

CDR3 protein: CASSQRGGSYNEQYF
CDR3 DNA: TGTGCCAGCAGTCAGCGGGGGGGCTCCTACAATGAGCAGTACTTC
clone size: NA
V gene: TRBV6-6
D gene: TRBD2
J gene: TRBJ2-7

CDR3 protein: CASRLIPGRRSGNYGYTF
CDR3 DNA: TGTGCCAGCAGACTCATCCCGGGACGAAGGTCGGGTAACTATGGCTACACCTTC
clone size: few
V gene: TRBV6-2/TRBV6-3
D gene: NA
J gene: TRBJ1-2

CDR3 protein: CASSLRLAGPLNTGELFF
CDR3 DNA: TGTGCCAGCAGTCTTAGACTAGCGGGGCCGTTGAACACCGGGGAGCTGTTTTTT
clone size: many
V gene: TRBV12-3/TRBV12-4
D gene: TRBD2
J gene: TRBJ2-2

CDR3 protein: CASRTPGGQRRRNTEAFF
CDR3 DNA: TGCGCCAGCAGGACCCCCGGGGGACAGCGTCGGCGGAACACTGAAGCTTTCTTT
clone size: many
V gene: TRBV5-1
D gene: TRBD1
J gene: TRBJ1-1

CDR3 protein: CASSLGLLTSGATRYEQYF
CDR3 DNA: TGTGCCAGCAGCTTGGGACTACTGACTAGCGGGGCCACCAGATACGAGCAGTACTTC
clone size: many
V gene: TRBV5-5
D gene: TRBD2
J gene: TRBJ2-7

CDR3 protein: CATSGVTGYLETQYF
CDR3 DNA: TGTGCCACCAGTGGGGTGACAGGGTATCTTGAGACCCAGTACTTC
clone size: many
V gene: TRBV24-1
D gene: TRBD1
J gene: TRBJ2-5

CDR3 protein: CASSSNPGTRSVELFF
CDR3 DNA: TGCGCCAGCAGCTCGAATCCCGGGACCAGGTCGGTGGAGCTGTTTTTT
clone size: many
V gene: TRBV4-1
D gene: NA
J gene: TRBJ2-2

CDR3 protein: CASSPPFRRGQETQYF
CDR3 DNA: TGTGCCAGCAGCCCCCCTTTCCGGCGGGGGCAAGAGACCCAGTACTTC
clone size: few
V gene: TRBV14
D gene: TRBD2
J gene: TRBJ2-5

CDR3 protein: CASSAGTSGYNEQFF
CDR3 DNA: TGTGCCAGCAGTGCCGGGACTAGCGGTTACAATGAGCAGTTCTTC
clone size: many
V gene: TRBV27
D gene: TRBD2
J gene: TRBJ2-1

CDR3 protein: CASSVSGLAGNEQFF
CDR3 DNA: TGTGCCAGCAGCGTATCCGGACTAGCAGGCAATGAGCAGTTCTTC
clone size: NA
V gene: TRBV5-5
D gene: TRBD2
J gene: TRBJ2-1

CDR3 protein: CASSPRTGGPYEQYF
CDR3 DNA: TGTGCCAGCAGCCCTAGGACAGGGGGGCCCTACGAGCAGTACTTC
clone size: many
V gene: TRBV11-2
D gene: TRBD1
J gene: TRBJ2-7

CDR3 protein: CASSSSGRSYNEQFF
CDR3 DNA: TGTGCCAGCAGCTCCAGCGGACGCTCCTACAATGAGCAGTTCTTC
clone size: medium-sized
V gene: TRBV11-2
D gene: NA
J gene: TRBJ2-1

CDR3 protein: CASTNLNTEAFF
CDR3 DNA: TGTGCCAGCACCAACTTAAACACTGAAGCTTTCTTT
clone size: once
V gene: TRBV25-1
D gene: NA
J gene: TRBJ1-1

CDR3 protein: CSVAEGARTEAFF
CDR3 DNA: TGCAGCGTTGCAGAGGGGGCGCGAACTGAAGCTTTCTTT
clone size: NA
V gene: TRBV29-1
D gene: TRBD1
J gene: TRBJ1-1

CDR3 protein: CASSQAVGFTEAFF
CDR3 DNA: TGCGCCAGCAGCCAGGCCGTGGGGTTCACTGAAGCTTTCTTT
clone size: medium-sized
V gene: TRBV4-3
D gene: NA
J gene: TRBJ1-1

CDR3 protein: CMGGPTGNTIYF
CDR3 DNA: TGCATGGGAGGACCAACCGGAAACACCATATATTTT
clone size: few
V gene: TRBV29-1
D gene: NA
J gene: TRBJ1-3

CDR3 protein: CASSYRNSPLHF
CDR3 DNA: TGTGCCAGCAGTTACAGGAATTCACCCCTCCACTTT
clone size: many
V gene: TRBV28
D gene: NA
J gene: TRBJ1-6

CDR3 protein: CASSPLFDRGNTGELFF
CDR3 DNA: TGTGCCAGCAGCCCACTCTTCGACAGGGGGAACACCGGGGAGCTGTTTTTT
clone size: many
V gene: TRBV7-9
D gene: TRBD1
J gene: TRBJ2-2

CDR3 protein: CASSSDSYYGYTF
CDR3 DNA: TGTGCCAGCAGTTCGGACAGTTACTATGGCTACACCTTC
clone size: few
V gene: TRBV28
D gene: NA
J gene: TRBJ1-2

CDR3 protein: CASSYSQDSSYNEQFF
CDR3 DNA: TGTGCCAGCAGTTACTCTCAAGACAGCTCCTACAATGAGCAGTTCTTC
clone size: many
V gene: TRBV6-2/TRBV6-3
D gene: NA
J gene: TRBJ2-1

CDR3 protein: CASSLGQVYEQYF
CDR3 DNA: TGTGCCAGCTCATTGGGACAGGTTTACGAGCAGTACTTC
clone size: many
V gene: TRBV18
D gene: TRBD1
J gene: TRBJ2-7